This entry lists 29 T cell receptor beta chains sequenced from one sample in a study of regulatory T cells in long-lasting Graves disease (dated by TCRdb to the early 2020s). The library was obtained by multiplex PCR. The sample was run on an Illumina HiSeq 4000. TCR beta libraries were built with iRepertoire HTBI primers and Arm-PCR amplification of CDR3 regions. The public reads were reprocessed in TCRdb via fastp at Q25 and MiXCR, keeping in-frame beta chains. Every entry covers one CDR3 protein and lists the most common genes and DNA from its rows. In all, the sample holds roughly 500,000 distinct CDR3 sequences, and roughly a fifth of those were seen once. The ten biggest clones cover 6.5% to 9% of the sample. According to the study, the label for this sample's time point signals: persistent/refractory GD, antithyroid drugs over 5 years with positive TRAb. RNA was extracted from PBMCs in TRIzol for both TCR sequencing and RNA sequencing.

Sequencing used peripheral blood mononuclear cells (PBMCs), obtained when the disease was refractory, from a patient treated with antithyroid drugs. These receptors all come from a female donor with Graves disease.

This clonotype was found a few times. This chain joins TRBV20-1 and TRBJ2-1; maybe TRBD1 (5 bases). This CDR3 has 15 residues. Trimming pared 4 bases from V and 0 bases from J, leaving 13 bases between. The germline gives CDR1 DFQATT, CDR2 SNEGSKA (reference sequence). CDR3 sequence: CSATDEGASYNEQFF. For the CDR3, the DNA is TGCAGTGCTACGGATGAAGGGGCCTCCTACAATGAGCAGTTCTTC.

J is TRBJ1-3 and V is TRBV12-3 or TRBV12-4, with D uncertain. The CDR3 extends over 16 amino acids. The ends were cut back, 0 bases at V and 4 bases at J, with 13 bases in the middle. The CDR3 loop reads CASSLAGESWGNTIYF. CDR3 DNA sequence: TGTGCCAGCAGTTTAGCAGGCGAAAGTTGGGGAAACACCATATATTTT.

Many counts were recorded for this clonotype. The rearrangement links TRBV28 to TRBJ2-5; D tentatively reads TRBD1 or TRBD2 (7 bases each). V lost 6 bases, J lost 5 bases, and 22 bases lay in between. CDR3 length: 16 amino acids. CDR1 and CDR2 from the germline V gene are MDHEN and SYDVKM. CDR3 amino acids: CASSPIGGGTVETQYF. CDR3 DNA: TGTGCCAGCAGCCCCATCGGGGGAGGGACAGTTGAGACCCAGTACTTC.

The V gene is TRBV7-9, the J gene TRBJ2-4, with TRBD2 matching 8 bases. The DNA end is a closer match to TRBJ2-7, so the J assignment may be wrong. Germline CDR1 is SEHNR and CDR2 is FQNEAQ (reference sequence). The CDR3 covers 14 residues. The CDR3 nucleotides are TGTGCCAGCAGCTTAAGAGCGGGAGAGCCCGAGCAGTACTTC. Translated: CASSLRAGEPEQYF.

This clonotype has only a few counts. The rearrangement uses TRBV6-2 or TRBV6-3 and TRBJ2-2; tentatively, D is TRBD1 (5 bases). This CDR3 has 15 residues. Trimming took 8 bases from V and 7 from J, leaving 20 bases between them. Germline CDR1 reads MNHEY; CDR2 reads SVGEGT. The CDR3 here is CASSSHPGYYGELFF. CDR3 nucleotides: TGTGCCAGCTCCTCCCATCCAGGGTATTACGGGGAGCTGTTTTTT.

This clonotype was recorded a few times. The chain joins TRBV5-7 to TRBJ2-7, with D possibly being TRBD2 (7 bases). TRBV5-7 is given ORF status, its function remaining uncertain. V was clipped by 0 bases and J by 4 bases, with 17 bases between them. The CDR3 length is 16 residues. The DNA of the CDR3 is TGTGCCAGCAGCTTGGGTGGGGGGGCCTTCATATACGAGCAGTACTTC. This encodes CASSLGGGAFIYEQYF.

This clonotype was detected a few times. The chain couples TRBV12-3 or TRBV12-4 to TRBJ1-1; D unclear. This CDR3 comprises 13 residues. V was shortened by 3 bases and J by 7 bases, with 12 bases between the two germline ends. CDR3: CASSLQERGEAFF. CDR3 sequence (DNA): TGTGCCAGCAGTTTGCAGGAACGGGGTGAAGCTTTCTTT.

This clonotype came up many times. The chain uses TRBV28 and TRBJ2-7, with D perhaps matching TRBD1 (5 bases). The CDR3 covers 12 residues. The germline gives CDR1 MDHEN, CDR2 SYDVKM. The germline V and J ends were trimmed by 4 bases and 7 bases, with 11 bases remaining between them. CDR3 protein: CASSWGSEEQYF. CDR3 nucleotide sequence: TGTGCCAGCAGTTGGGGCTCGGAGGAGCAGTACTTC.

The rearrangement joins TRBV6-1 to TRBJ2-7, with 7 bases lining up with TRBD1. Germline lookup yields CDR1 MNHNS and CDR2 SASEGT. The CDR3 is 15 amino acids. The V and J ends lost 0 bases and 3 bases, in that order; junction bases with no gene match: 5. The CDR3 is CASSEAGTDLYEQYF. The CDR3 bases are TGTGCCAGCAGTGAAGCCGGGACAGACCTCTACGAGCAGTACTTC.

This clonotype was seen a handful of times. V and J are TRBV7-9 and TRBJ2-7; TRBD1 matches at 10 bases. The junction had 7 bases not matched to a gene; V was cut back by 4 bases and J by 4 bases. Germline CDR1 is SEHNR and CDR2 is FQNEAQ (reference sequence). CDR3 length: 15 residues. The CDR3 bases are TGTGCCAGCAGCTCTCTGGGGACAGGGGAATACGAGCAGTACTTC. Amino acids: CASSSLGTGEYEQYF.

The CDR3, as DNA: TGTGCCAGCAGCCTGGACAGGGCCTCTAATTACGAGCAGTACTTC. Translation: CASSLDRASNYEQYF. V and J are TRBV6-1 and TRBJ2-7, with 8 positions matching TRBD1. V shed 6 bases, J shed 4 bases, and the junction held 11 bases outside the gene matches. Per germline, CDR1 MNHNS and CDR2 SASEGT. The CDR3 consists of 15 residues.

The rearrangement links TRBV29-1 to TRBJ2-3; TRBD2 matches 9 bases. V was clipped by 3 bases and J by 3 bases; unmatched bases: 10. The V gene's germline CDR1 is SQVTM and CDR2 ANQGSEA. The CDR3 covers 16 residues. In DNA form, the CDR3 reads TGCAGCGTTGATCGGGGGCTAGCGGGACGTACAGATACGCAGTATTTT. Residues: CSVDRGLAGRTDTQYF.

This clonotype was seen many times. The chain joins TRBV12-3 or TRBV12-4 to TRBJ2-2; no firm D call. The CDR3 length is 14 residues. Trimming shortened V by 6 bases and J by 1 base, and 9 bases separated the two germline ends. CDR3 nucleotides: TGTGCCAGCAGCTTCTCACAGAACACCGGGGAGCTGTTTTTT. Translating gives CASSFSQNTGELFF.

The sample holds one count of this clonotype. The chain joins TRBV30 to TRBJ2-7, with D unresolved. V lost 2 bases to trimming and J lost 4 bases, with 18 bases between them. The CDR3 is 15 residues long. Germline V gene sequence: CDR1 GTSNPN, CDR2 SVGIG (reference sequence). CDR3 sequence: CAWSKGHTPFYEQYF. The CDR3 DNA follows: TGTGCCTGGAGTAAGGGCCACACTCCTTTTTACGAGCAGTACTTC. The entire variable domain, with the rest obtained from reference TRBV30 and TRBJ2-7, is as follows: SQTIHQWPATLVQPVGSPLSLECTVEGTSNPNLYWYRQAAGRGLQLLFYSVGIGQISSEVPQNLSASRPQDRQFILSSKKLLLSDSGFYLCAWSKGHTPFYEQYFGPGTRLTVT.

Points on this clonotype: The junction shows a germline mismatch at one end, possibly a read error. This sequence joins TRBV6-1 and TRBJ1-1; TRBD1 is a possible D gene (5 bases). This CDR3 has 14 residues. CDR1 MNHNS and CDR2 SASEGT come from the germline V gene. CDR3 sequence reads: CASLYGGDGFEALF. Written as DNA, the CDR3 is TGTGCCAGCCTGTATGGGGGTGACGGGTTTGAAGCTCTCTTT.

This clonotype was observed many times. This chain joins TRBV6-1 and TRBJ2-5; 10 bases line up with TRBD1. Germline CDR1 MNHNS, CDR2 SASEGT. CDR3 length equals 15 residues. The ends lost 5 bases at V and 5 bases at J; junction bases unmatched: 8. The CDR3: CASSPTTGGWETQYF. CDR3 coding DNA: TGTGCCAGCAGTCCCACGACAGGGGGCTGGGAGACCCAGTACTTC.

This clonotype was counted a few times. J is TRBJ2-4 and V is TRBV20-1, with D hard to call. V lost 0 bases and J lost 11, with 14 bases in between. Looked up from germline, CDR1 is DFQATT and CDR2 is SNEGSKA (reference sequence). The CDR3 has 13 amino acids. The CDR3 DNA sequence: TGCAGTGCTAGAGATTTGGAAGGGTTGTTTCAGTACTTC. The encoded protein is CSARDLEGLFQYF.

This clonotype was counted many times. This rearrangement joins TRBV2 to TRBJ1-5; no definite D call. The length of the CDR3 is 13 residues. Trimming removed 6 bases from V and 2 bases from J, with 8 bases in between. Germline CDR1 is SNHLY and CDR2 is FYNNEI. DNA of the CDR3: TGTGCCAGCAGGGCTTATGGCAATCAGCCCCAGCATTTT. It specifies CASRAYGNQPQHF.

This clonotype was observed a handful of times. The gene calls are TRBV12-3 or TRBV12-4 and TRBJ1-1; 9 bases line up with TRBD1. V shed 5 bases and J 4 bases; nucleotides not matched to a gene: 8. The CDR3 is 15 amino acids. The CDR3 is CASSPTGGLGTEAFF. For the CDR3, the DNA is TGTGCCAGCAGTCCAACAGGGGGCCTGGGCACTGAAGCTTTCTTT.

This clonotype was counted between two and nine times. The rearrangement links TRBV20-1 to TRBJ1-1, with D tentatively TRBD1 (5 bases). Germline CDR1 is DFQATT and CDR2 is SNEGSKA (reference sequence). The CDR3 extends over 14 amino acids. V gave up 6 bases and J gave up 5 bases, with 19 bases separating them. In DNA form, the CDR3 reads TGCAGTGCCTCCCGAGGCGGGGCCGGGACTGAAGCTTTCTTT. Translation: CSASRGGAGTEAFF.

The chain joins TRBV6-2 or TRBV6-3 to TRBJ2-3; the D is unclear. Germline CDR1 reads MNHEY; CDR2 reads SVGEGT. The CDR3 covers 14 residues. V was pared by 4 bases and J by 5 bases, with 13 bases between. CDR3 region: CASSLGPTGDTQYF. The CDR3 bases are TGTGCCAGCAGTTTGGGTCCAACCGGAGATACGCAGTATTTT.

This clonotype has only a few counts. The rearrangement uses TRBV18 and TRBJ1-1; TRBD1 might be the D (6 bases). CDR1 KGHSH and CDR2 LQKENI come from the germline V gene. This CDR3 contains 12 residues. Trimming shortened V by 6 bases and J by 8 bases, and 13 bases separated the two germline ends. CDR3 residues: CASSTYREEAFF. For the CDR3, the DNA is TGTGCCAGCTCGACCTACAGGGAGGAAGCTTTCTTT.

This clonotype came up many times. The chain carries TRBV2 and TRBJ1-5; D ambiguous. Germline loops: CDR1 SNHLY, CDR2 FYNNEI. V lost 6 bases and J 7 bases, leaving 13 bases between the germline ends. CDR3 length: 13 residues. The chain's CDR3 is CASRQLQSQPQHF. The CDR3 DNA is TGTGCCAGCAGACAGCTACAATCCCAGCCCCAGCATTTT.

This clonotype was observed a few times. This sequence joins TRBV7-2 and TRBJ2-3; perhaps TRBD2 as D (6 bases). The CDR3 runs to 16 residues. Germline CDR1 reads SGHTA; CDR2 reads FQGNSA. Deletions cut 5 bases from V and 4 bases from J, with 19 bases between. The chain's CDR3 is CASSRRGLEGSDTQYF. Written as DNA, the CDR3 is TGTGCCAGCAGCCGCCGAGGTTTGGAGGGGTCAGATACGCAGTATTTT.

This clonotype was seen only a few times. The CDR3 spells CASSYAGALTSGANVLTF. Written as DNA, the CDR3 is TGTGCCAGCAGTTACGCAGGGGCGCTAACCTCTGGGGCCAACGTCCTGACTTTC. The chain joins TRBV6-2 or TRBV6-3 to TRBJ2-6; D is possibly TRBD1 (6 bases). CDR3 size: 18 residues. Between the trimmed V and J ends, which lost 2 bases and 0 bases, there was a span of 14 bases. Looked up from germline, CDR1 is MNHEY and CDR2 is SVGEGT.

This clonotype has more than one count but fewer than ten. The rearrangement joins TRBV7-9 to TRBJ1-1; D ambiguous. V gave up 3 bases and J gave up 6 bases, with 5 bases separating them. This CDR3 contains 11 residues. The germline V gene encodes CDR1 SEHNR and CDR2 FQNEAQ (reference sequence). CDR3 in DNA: TGTGCCAGCAGCTTTCGACCTGAAGCTTTCTTT. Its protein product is CASSFRPEAFF.

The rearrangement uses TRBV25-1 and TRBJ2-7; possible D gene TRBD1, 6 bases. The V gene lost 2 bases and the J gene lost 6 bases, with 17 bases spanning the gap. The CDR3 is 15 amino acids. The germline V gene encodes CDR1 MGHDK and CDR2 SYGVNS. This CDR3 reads CASSEHLGQGREQYF. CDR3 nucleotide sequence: TGTGCCAGCAGTGAACACCTGGGCCAGGGGCGCGAGCAGTACTTC.

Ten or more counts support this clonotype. The CDR3 sequence: CASSRTASNQPQHF. CDR3 in DNA: TGTGCCAGCAGTCGGACAGCTAGCAATCAGCCCCAGCATTTT. This rearrangement joins TRBV12-3 or TRBV12-4 to TRBJ1-5; maybe TRBD1 (6 bases). This CDR3 is 14 amino acids long. Trimming pared 5 bases from V and 0 bases from J, leaving 8 bases between.

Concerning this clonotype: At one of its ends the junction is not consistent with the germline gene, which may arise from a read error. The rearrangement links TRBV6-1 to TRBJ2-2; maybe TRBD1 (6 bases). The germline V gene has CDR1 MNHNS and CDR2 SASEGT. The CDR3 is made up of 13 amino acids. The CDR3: CASRSQGSGELFF. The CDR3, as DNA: TGTGCCAGCAGGTCACAGGGCTCCGGAGAGCTGTTTTTT.